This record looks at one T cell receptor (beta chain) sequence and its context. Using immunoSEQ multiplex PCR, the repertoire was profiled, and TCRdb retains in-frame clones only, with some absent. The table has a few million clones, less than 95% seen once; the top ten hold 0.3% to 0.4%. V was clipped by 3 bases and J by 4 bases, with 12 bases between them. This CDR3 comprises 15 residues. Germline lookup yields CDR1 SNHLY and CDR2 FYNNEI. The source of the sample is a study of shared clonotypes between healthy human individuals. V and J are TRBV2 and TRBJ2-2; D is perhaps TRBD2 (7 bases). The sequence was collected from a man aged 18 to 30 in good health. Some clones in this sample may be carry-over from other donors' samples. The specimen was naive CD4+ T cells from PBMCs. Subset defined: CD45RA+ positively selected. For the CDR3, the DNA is TGTGCCAGCAGTGAGGCGGGGGCCGGCACCGGGGAGCTGTTTTTT. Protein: CASSEAGAGTGELFF. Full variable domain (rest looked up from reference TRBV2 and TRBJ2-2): EPEVTQTPSHQVTQMGQEVILRCVPISNHLYFYWYRQILGQKVEFLVSFYNNEISEKSEIFDDQFSVERPDGSNFTLKIRSTKLEDSAMYFCASSEAGAGTGELFFGEGSRLTVL.